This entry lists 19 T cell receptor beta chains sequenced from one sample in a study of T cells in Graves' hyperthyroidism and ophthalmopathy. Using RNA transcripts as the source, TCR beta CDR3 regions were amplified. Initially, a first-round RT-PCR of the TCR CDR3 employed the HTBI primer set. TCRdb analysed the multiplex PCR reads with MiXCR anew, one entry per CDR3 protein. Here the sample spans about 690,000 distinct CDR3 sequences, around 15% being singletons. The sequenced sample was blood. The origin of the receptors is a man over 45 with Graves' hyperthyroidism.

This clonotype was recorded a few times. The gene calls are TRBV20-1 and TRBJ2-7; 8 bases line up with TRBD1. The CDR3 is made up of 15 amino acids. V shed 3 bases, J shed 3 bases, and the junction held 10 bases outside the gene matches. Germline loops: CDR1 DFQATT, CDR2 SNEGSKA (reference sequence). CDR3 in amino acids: CSARKDGTGYYEQYF. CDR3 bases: TGCAGTGCTAGGAAAGATGGGACAGGTTACTACGAGCAGTACTTC.

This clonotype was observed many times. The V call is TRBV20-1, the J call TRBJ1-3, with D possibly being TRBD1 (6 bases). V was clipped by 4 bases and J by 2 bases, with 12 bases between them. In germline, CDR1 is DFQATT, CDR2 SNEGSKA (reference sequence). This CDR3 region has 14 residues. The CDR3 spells CSANAGEAGNTIYF. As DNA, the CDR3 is TGCAGTGCTAACGCAGGGGAGGCTGGAAACACCATATATTTT.

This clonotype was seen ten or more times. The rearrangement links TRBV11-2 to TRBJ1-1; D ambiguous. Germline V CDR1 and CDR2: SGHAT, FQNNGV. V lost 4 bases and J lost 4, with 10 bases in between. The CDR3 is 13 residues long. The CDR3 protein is CASSSDWSTEAFF. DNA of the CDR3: TGTGCCAGCAGCTCAGACTGGAGCACTGAAGCTTTCTTT.

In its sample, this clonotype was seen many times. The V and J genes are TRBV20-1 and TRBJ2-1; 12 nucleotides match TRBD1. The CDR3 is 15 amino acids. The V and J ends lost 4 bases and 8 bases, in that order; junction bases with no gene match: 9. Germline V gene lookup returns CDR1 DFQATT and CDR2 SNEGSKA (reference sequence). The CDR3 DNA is TGCAGTGCTAATCCCGGGACAGGGGGCAGCGATGAGCAGTTCTTC. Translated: CSANPGTGGSDEQFF.

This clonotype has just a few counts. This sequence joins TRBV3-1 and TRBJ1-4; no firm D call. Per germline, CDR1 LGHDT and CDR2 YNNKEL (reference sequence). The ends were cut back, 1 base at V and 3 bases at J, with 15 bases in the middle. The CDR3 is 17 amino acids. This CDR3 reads CASSQGPATGANEKLFF. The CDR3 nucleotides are TGTGCCAGCAGCCAAGGCCCGGCTACCGGAGCTAATGAAAAACTGTTTTTT.

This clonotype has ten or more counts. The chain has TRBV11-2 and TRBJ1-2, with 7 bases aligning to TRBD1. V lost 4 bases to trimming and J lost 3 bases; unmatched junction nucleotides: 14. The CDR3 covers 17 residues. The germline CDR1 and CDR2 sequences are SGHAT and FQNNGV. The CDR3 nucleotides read TGTGCCAGCAGCTGGAGGACAGGTGCTTTTGACGACTATGGCTACACCTTC. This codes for CASSWRTGAFDDYGYTF.

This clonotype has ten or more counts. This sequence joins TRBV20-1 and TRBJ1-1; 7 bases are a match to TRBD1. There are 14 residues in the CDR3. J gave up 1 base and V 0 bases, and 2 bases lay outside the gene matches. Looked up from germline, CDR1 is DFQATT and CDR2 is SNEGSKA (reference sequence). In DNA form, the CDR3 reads TGCAGTGCTAGAGATCAGGGGGGGAACACTGAAGCTTTCTTT. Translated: CSARDQGGNTEAFF.

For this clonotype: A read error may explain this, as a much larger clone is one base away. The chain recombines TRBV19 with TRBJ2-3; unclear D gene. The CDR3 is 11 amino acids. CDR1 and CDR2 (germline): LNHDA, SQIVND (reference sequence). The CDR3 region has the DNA TGTGCCAGTAGTATGCTAGATGCGCAGTATTTT. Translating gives CASSMLDAQYF.

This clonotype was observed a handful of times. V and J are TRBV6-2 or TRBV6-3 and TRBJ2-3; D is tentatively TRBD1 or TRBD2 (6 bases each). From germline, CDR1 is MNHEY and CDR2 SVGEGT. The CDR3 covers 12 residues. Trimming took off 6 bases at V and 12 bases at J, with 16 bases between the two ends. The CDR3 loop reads CASSSLTGAQYF. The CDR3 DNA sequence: TGTGCCAGCAGCTCTTTGACGGGGGCACAGTATTTT.

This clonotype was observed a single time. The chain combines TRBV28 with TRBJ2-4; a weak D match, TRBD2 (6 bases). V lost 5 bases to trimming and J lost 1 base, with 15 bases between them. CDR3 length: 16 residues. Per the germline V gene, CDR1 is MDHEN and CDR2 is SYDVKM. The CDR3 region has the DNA TGTGCCAGCAGTGTCGTTAGCGGAGGGGCCAAAAACATTCAGTACTTC. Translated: CASSVVSGGAKNIQYF. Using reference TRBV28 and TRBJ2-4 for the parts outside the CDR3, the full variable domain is DVKVTQSSRYLVKRTGEKVFLECVQDMDHENMFWYRQDPGLGLRLIYFSYDVKMKEKGDIPEGYSVSREKKERFSLILESASTNQTSMYLCASSVVSGGAKNIQYFGAGTRLSVL.

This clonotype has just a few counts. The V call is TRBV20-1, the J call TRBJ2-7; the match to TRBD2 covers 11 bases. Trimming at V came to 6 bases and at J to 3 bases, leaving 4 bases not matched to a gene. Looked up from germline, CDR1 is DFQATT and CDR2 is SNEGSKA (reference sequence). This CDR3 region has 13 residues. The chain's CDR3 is CSAKGLAVYEQYF. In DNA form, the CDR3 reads TGCAGTGCAAAGGGACTAGCGGTCTACGAGCAGTACTTC.

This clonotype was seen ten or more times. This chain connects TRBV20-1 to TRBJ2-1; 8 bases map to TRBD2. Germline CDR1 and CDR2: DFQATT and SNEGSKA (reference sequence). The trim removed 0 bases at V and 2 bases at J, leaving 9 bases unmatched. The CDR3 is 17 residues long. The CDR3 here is CSARDHRAGATYNEQFF. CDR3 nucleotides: TGCAGTGCTAGAGATCATCGAGCGGGAGCGACCTACAATGAGCAGTTCTTC.

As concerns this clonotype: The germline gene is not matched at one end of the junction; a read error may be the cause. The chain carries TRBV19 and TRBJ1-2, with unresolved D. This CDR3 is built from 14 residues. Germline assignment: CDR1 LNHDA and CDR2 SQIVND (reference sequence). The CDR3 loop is CASSQGPSNYGYIF. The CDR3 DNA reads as TGTGCCAGTAGTCAAGGGCCATCTAACTATGGCTACATCTTC.

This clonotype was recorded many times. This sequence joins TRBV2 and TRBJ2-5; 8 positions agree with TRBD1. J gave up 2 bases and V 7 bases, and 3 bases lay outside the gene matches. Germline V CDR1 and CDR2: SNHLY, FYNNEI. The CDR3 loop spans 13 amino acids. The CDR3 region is CASTQGVQETQYF. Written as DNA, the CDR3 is TGTGCCAGCACACAGGGGGTTCAAGAGACCCAGTACTTC.

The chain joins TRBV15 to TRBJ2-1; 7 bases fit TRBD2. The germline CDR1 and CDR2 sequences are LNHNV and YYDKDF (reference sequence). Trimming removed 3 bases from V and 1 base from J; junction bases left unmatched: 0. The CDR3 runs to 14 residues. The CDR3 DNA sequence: TGTGCCACCAGCAGGGGGGGGTCCTACAATGAGCAGTTCTTC. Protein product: CATSRGGSYNEQFF.

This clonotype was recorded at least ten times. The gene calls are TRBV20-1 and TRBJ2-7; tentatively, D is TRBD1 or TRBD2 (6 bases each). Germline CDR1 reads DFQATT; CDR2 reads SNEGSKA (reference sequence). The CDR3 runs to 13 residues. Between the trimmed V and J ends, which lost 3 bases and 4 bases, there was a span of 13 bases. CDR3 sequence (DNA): TGCAGTGCTAGTCAGGGGAGGTCTTACGAGCAGTACTTC. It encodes CSASQGRSYEQYF.

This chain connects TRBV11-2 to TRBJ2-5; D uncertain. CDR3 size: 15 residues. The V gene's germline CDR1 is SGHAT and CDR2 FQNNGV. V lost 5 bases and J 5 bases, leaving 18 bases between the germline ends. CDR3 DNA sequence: TGTGCCAGCAGCGCCCGTAACGGGCTCCGCGAGACCCAGTACTTC. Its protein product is CASSARNGLRETQYF.

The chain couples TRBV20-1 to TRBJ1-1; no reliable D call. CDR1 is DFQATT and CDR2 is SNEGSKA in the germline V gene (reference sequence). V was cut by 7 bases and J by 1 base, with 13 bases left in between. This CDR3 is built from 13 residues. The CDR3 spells CSVLLVSNTEAFF. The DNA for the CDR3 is TGCAGTGTTCTACTTGTATCGAACACTGAAGCTTTCTTT.

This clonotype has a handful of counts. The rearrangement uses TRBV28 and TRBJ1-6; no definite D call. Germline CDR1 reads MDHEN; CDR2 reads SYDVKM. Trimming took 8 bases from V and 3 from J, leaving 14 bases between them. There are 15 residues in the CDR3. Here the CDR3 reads CASRVGRNYNSPLHF. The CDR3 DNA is TGTGCCAGCCGAGTAGGACGGAACTATAATTCACCCCTCCACTTT.